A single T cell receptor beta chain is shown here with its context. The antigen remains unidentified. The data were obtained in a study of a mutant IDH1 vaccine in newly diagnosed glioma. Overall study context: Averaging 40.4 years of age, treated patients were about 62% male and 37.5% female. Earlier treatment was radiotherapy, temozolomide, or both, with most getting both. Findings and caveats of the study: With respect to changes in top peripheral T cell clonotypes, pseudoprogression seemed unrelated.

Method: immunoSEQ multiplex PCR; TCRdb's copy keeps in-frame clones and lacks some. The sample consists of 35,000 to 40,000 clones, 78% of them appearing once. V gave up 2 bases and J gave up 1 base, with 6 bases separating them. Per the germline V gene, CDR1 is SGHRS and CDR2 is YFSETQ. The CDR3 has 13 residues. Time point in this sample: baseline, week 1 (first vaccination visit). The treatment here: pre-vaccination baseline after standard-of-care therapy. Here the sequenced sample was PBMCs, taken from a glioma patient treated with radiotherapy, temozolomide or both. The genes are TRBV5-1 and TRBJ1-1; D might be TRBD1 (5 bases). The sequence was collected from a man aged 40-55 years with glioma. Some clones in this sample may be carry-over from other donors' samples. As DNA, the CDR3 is TGCGCCAGCAGCTTAACAGGGAACACTGAAGCTTTCTTT. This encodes CASSLTGNTEAFF.